This T cell receptor beta chain was profiled in a study of shared T cell receptors in the human thymus. Sequencing was performed with immunoSEQ multiplex PCR; in TCRdb, only in-frame clones are kept and a portion is missing. This sample yields 540,000 or so clones, of which roughly 74% are seen a single time; about 0.012% belongs to the top ten. The sample was also linked to a second study, of human thymus T cells. In that study: Each of the donors was a healthy Finnish infant who was undergoing open corrective cardiac surgery for congenital heart defects. It was from resections taken during corrective heart surgery that the thymus tissue came. Unrelated people showed highly overlapping thymic repertoires, related research reported.

This receptor was taken from a boy younger than two with a congenital heart defect. The sequenced sample consisted of thymocytes.

CDR3 loop: CASSLGPGPQHF. CDR3 coding DNA: TGTGCCAGCAGCTTAGGCCCGGGGCCCCAGCATTTT. The rearrangement links TRBV7-2 to TRBJ1-5, with D unclear. The CDR3 extends over 12 amino acids. Trimming removed 1 base from V and 9 bases from J, with 7 bases in between. CDR1 and CDR2 (germline): SGHTA, FQGNSA. Full variable domain (outside the CDR3, taken from reference TRBV7-2 and TRBJ1-5): GAGVSQSPSNKVTEKGKDVELRCDPISGHTALYWYRQSLGQGLEFLIYFQGNSAPDKSGLPSDRFSAERTGGSVSTLTIQRTQQEDSAVYLCASSLGPGPQHFGDGTRLSIL.